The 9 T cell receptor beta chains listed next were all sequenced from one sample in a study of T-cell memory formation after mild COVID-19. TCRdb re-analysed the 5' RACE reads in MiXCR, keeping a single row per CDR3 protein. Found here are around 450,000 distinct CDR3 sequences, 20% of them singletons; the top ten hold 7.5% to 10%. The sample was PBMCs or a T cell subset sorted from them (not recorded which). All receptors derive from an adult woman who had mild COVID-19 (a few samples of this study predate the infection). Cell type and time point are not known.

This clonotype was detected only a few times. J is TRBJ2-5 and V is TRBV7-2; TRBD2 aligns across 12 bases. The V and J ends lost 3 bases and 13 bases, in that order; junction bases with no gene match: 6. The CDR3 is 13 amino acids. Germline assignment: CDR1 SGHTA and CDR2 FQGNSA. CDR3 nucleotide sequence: TGTGCCAGCAGCTTGACTAGCGGGGGCCCCGGGTACTTC. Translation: CASSLTSGGPGYF. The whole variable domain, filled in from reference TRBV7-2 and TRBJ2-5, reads GAGVSQSPSNKVTEKGKDVELRCDPISGHTALYWYRQSLGQGLEFLIYFQGNSAPDKSGLPSDRFSAERTGGSVSTLTIQRTQQEDSAVYLCASSLTSGGPGYFGPGTRLLVL.

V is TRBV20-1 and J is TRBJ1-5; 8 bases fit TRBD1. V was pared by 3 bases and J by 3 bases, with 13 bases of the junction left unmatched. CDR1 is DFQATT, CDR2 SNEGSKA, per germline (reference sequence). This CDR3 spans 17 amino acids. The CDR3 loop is CSASFDHRTGYNQPQHF. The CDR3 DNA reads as TGCAGTGCTAGTTTTGACCACCGGACAGGGTACAATCAGCCCCAGCATTTT.

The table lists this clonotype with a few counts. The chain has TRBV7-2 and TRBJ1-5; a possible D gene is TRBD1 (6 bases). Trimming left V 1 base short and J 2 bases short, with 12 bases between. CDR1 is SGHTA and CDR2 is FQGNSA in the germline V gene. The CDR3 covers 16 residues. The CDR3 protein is CASSLGLQGGNQPQHF. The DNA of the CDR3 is TGTGCCAGCAGCTTAGGTTTACAGGGTGGCAATCAGCCCCAGCATTTT.

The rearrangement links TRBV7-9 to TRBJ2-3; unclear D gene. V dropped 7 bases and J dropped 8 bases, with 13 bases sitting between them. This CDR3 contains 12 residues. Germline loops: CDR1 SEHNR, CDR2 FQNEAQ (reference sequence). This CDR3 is CASILGPGTQYF. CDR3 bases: TGTGCCAGCATCCTGGGTCCTGGTACGCAGTATTTT.

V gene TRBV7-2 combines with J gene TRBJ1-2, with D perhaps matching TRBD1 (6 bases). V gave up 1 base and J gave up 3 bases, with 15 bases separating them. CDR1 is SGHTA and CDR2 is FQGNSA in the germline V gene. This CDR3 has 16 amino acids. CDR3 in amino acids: CASSLGWGDTDYGYTF. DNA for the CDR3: TGTGCCAGCAGCTTAGGATGGGGGGACACCGACTATGGCTACACCTTC.

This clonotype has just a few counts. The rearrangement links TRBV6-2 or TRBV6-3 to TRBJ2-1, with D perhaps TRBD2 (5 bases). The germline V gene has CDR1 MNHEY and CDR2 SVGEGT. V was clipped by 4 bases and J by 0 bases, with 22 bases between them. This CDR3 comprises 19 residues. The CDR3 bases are TGTGCCAGCAGTTCCTCGTGGTGGGAGTCAGGAAACTCCTACAATGAGCAGTTCTTC. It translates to CASSSSWWESGNSYNEQFF.

In DNA, the CDR3 is TGCAGCGTTGAAGATGGACGGGGGGACTTCACAGATACGCAGTATTTT. It codes for CSVEDGRGDFTDTQYF. The gene calls are TRBV29-1 and TRBJ2-3, with 7 nucleotides matching TRBD2. The CDR3 totals 16 residues. V shed 0 bases, J shed 2 bases, and the junction held 8 bases outside the gene matches. Germline V lookup: CDR1 SQVTM, CDR2 ANQGSEA.

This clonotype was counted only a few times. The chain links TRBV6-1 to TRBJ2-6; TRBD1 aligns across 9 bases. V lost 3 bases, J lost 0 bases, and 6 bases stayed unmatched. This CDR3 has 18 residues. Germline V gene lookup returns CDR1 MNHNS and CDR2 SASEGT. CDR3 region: CASSDVDRGNSGANVLTF. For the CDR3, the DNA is TGTGCCAGCAGTGACGTCGACAGGGGGAACTCTGGGGCCAACGTCCTGACTTTC.

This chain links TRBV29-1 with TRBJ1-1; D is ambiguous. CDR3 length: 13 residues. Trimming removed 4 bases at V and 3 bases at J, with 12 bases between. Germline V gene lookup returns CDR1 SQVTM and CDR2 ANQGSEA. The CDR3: CSVGPLWDTEAFF. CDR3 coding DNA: TGCAGCGTTGGCCCTCTGTGGGACACTGAAGCTTTCTTT.